The clone carrying this T cell receptor beta chain was seen more than once but under ten times. TCRdb keeps only in-frame clones here, not all; method: immunoSEQ multiplex PCR. Among 120,000 or so clones listed, 75% to 85% were seen once. This entry belongs to a study of T cell responses to AZD1222 COVID-19 vaccine. Trimming took 4 bases from V and 7 from J, leaving 14 bases between them. Germline CDR1 and CDR2: SGHTA and FQGNSA. The CDR3 is made up of 13 amino acids. The receptor was isolated from an adult who received the AZD1222 COVID-19 vaccine. V is TRBV7-2 and J is TRBJ2-7; D remains ambiguous. The sequencing used peripheral blood, collected 28 days after the second AZD1222 dose. The CDR3: CASSSGEGAEQYF. Here the CDR3 DNA reads TGTGCCAGCAGCTCGGGCGAAGGTGCTGAGCAGTACTTC.